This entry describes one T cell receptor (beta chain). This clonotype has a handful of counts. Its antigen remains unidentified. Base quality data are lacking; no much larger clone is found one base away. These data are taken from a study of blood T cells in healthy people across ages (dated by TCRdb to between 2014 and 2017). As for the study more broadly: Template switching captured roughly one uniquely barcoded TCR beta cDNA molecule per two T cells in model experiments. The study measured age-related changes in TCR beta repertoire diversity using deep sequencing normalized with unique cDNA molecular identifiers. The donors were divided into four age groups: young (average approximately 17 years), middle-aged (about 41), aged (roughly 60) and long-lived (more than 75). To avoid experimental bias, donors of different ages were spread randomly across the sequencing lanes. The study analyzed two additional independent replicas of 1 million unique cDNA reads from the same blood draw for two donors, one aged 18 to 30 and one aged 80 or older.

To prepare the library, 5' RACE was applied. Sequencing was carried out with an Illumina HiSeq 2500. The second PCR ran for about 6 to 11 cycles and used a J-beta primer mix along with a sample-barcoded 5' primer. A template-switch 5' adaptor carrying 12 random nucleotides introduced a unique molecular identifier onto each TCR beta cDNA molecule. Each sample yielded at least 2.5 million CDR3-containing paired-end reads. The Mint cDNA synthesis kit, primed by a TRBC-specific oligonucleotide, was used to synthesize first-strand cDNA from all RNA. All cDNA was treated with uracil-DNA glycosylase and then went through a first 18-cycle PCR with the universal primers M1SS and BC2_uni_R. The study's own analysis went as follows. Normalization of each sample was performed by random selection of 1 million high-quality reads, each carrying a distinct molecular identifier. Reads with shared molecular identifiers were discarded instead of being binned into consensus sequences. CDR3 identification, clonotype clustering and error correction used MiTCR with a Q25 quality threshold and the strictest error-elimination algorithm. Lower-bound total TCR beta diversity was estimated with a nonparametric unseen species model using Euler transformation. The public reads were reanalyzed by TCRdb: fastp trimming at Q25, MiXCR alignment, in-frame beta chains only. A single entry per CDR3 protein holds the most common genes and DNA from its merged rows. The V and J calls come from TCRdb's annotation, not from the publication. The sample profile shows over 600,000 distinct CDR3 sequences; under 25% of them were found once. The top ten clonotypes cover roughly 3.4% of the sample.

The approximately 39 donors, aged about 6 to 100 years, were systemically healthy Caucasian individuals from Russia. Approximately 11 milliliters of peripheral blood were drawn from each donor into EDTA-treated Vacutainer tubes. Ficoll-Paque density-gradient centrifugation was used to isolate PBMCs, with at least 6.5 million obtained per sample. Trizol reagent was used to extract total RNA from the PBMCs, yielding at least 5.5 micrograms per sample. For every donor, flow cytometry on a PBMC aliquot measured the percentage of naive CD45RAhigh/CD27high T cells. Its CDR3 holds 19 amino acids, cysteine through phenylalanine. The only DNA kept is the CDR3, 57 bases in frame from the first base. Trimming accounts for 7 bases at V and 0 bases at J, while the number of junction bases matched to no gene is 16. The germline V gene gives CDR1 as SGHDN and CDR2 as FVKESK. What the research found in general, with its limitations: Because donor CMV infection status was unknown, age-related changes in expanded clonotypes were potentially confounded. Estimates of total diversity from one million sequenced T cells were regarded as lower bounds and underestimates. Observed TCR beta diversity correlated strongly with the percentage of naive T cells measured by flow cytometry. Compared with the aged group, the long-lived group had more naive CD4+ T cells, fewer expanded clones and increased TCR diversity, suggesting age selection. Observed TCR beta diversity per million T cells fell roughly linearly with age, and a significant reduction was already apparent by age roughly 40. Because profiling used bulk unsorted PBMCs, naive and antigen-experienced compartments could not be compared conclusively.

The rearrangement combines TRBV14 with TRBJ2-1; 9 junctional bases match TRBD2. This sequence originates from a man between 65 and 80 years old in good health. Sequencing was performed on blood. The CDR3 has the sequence CASNPIISGSFGSYNEQFF. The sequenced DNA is TGTGCCAGCAACCCAATAATTAGCGGGAGCTTCGGCTCCTACAATGAGCAGTTCTTC.